The 30 T cell receptor beta chains below come from one sample, sequenced in a study of cytomegalovirus exposure and HLA in healthy donors. PCR was performed using 60 Vbeta and 13 Jbeta primers. TCRdb's copy holds only in-frame clones and misses some; the assay was immunoSEQ multiplex PCR. This table has approximately 220,000 clones, around 79% appearing once. Material: PBMCs. The origin of the receptors is a man between 18 and 29 years old in good health and CMV-seronegative.

This chain links TRBV19 with TRBJ1-2; 7 bases agree with TRBD1. V was pared by 1 base and J by 2 bases, with 4 bases of the junction left unmatched. This CDR3 is built from 15 residues. Germline CDR1 and CDR2: LNHDA and SQIVND (reference sequence). The CDR3 loop is CASSIASQGNYGYTF. The CDR3 region has the DNA TGTGCCAGTAGTATAGCCTCACAGGGGAACTATGGCTACACCTTC. The entire variable domain, with the rest obtained from reference TRBV19 and TRBJ1-2, is as follows: DGGITQSPKYLFRKEGQNVTLSCEQNLNHDAMYWYRQDPGQGLRLIYYSQIVNDFQKGDIAEGYSVSREKKESFPLTVTSAQKNPTAFYLCASSIASQGNYGYTFGSGTRLTVV.

This chain links TRBV5-4 with TRBJ2-6, with TRBD1 matching 9 bases. Germline lookup yields CDR1 SGHNT and CDR2 YYREEE (reference sequence). With 3 bases clipped from V and 3 bases from J, the junction kept 4 bases outside the gene matches. The CDR3 totals 16 residues. In DNA, the CDR3 is TGTGCCAGCAGCTCCCGGGACAGGGATGGGGCCAACGTCCTGACTTTC. Amino acids: CASSSRDRDGANVLTF.

The chain joins TRBV6-6 to TRBJ1-1; D not resolved. V shed 7 bases and J shed 1 base, with 4 bases lying between them. Germline V gene data show CDR1 as MNHNY and CDR2 as SVGAGI (reference sequence). The CDR3 contains 11 residues. The CDR3 DNA is TGTGCCAGCACAGGGAACACTGAAGCTTTCTTT. It codes for CASTGNTEAFF.

The chain combines TRBV11-1 with TRBJ2-5; 7 nucleotides line up with TRBD1. Trimming removed 5 bases from V and 1 base from J; junction bases left unmatched: 4. This CDR3 spans 14 amino acids. Germline V lookup: CDR1 SGHAT, CDR2 FQDESV (reference sequence). The CDR3 DNA sequence: TGTGCCAGCAGCGGGACAGTTTTCCAAGAGACCCAGTACTTC. Translating gives CASSGTVFQETQYF.

This chain joins TRBV15 and TRBJ2-5; a weak D match, TRBD1 (6 bases). CDR1 LNHNV and CDR2 YYDKDF come from the germline V gene (reference sequence). This CDR3 is built from 14 residues. Trimming took off 8 bases at V and 6 bases at J, with 19 bases between the two ends. CDR3 region: CATGLTDSQKTQYF. Here the CDR3 DNA reads TGTGCCACCGGACTTACGGACAGTCAGAAGACCCAGTACTTC.

V gene TRBV29-1 combines with J gene TRBJ1-5; possible D gene TRBD1, 6 bases. Germline loops: CDR1 SQVTM, CDR2 ANQGSEA. V lost 4 bases to trimming and J lost 4 bases, with 14 bases between them. The CDR3 sequence is 14 residues long. CDR3: CSVGTGIGNQPQHF. Written as DNA, the CDR3 is TGCAGCGTTGGAACAGGGATTGGAAATCAGCCCCAGCATTTT.

The V gene is TRBV7-8, the J gene TRBJ1-1; D is perhaps TRBD1 (6 bases). CDR1 SGHVS and CDR2 FQNEAQ come from the germline V gene. V shed 0 bases and J shed 9 bases, with 20 bases lying between them. The CDR3 runs 16 residues. Here the CDR3 DNA reads TGTGCCAGCAGCTTAGCGCACCAGGGGCCCCCGAAGAAAGCTTTCTTT. It codes for CASSLAHQGPPKKAFF.

The chain combines TRBV4-2 with TRBJ1-6, with D tentatively TRBD1 (5 bases). Deletions cut 1 base from V and 7 bases from J, with 11 bases between. This CDR3 has 15 amino acids. CDR1 is LGHNA, CDR2 YNFKEQ, per germline. Here the CDR3 DNA reads TGTGCCAGCAGCCAAGTGGACAAGGGAAATTCACCCCTCCACTTT. This translates into CASSQVDKGNSPLHF.

The V gene is TRBV19, the J gene TRBJ2-1, with 7 bases that match TRBD1. This CDR3 comprises 14 residues. Germline-derived CDR1 and CDR2 are LNHDA and SQIVND (reference sequence). V was clipped by 6 bases and J by 4 bases; unmatched bases: 6. CDR3 coding DNA: TGTGCCAGTAGCCCGGGACAGACTTACAATGAGCAGTTCTTC. This codes for CASSPGQTYNEQFF.

The V and J genes are TRBV7-2 and TRBJ2-7, with 7 bases fitting TRBD1. CDR1 and CDR2 (germline): SGHTA, FQGNSA. Germline trimming cut 4 bases from V and 0 bases from J; bases unmatched to any gene: 6. This CDR3 has 15 amino acids. The CDR3 DNA follows: TGTGCCAGCAGCTCGTCGGGACAGCCCTCCTACGAGCAGTACTTC. Translating gives CASSSSGQPSYEQYF.

To note about this clone: One end of the junction is discordant with germline, which a read error may explain. Other DNA sequences of this sample code for an identical CDR3. This chain uses TRBV6-5 with TRBJ1-2; 9 nucleotides line up with TRBD1. Germline CDR1 reads MNHEY; CDR2 reads SVGAGI. This CDR3 region has 16 residues. The CDR3 is CASSSIGPGTGPGYTF. The CDR3 bases are TGTGCTAGCAGTTCCATCGGCCCAGGGACAGGGCCCGGCTACACCTTC.

This clone has only a few counts. The chain uses TRBV25-1 and TRBJ2-6, with TRBD1 identical over 11 bases. The CDR3 spans 18 residues. Per germline, CDR1 MGHDK and CDR2 SYGVNS. V lost 2 bases and J lost 1; bases outside the gene matches: 4. CDR3 amino acids: CASSETGTGGSGANVLTF. CDR3 in DNA: TGTGCCAGCAGTGAAACGGGGACAGGGGGGTCTGGGGCCAACGTCCTGACTTTC.

A note on this clone: Other DNA sequences of this sample code for an identical CDR3. The chain combines TRBV28 with TRBJ1-2, with D unclear. CDR1 is MDHEN and CDR2 is SYDVKM in the germline V gene. Trimming took 2 bases from V and 7 from J, leaving 11 bases between them. The CDR3 extends over 13 amino acids. The CDR3 DNA reads as TGTGCCAGCAGTTTAGGAGGGTCTCCTGGCTACACCTTC. It yields the protein CASSLGGSPGYTF.

This rearrangement joins TRBV10-3 to TRBJ2-7; 10 bases match TRBD1. Trimming took 1 base from V and 3 from J; bases not matched to a gene: 6. CDR3 size: 16 residues. Germline V gene lookup returns CDR1 ENHRY and CDR2 SYGVKD. In DNA, the CDR3 is TGTGCCATCAGTGAGTGGTCCGGGACAGGGGTCTACGAGCAGTACTTC. Translation gives CAISEWSGTGVYEQYF.

The chain recombines TRBV30 with TRBJ1-2; maybe TRBD1 (5 bases). The CDR3 contains 15 residues. The V end lost 0 bases, the J end lost 2 bases, and 13 bases lay between the germline ends. Germline CDR1 is GTSNPN and CDR2 is SVGIG (reference sequence). This chain's CDR3 is CAWSVGDSRNYGYTF. The CDR3, as DNA: TGTGCCTGGAGTGTTGGGGACTCAAGAAACTATGGCTACACCTTC. The variable domain in full, with the rest retrieved from reference TRBV30 and TRBJ1-2, is SQTIHQWPATLVQPVGSPLSLECTVEGTSNPNLYWYRQAAGRGLQLLFYSVGIGQISSEVPQNLSASRPQDRQFILSSKKLLLSDSGFYLCAWSVGDSRNYGYTFGSGTRLTVV.

V usage is TRBV14 and J usage is TRBJ1-2, with 9 bases aligning to TRBD1. Per the germline V gene, CDR1 is SGHDN and CDR2 is FVKESK. This CDR3 region has 17 residues. V trimming: 4 bases; J trimming: 0 bases; junction bases outside the gene matches: 9. In DNA, the CDR3 is TGTGCCAGCAGCCGAAGAGCCTGGACAGGGGCTAACTATGGCTACACCTTC. It encodes CASSRRAWTGANYGYTF. Supplemented by reference TRBV14 and TRBJ1-2, the full variable domain reads EAGVTQFPSHSVIEKGQTVTLRCDPISGHDNLYWYRRVMGKEIKFLLHFVKESKQDESGMPNNRFLAERTGGTYSTLKVQPAELEDSGVYFCASSRRAWTGANYGYTFGSGTRLTVV.

The V and J genes are TRBV6-5 and TRBJ2-7; a weak D match, TRBD2 (5 bases). V was clipped by 10 bases and J by 0 bases, with 13 bases between them. This CDR3 has 13 residues. Germline V CDR1 and CDR2: MNHEY, SVGAGI. The DNA for the CDR3 is TGTGCCACCCTCGATGGGAGCTCCTACGAGCAGTACTTC. This encodes CATLDGSSYEQYF.

There are a few counts of this clone. V is TRBV7-2 and J is TRBJ1-5, with D hard to call. CDR1 and CDR2 from the germline V gene are SGHTA and FQGNSA. The germline V and J ends were trimmed by 6 bases and 3 bases, with 9 bases remaining between them. This CDR3 spans 13 amino acids. CDR3 in amino acids: CASRLDTNQPQHF. CDR3 nucleotide sequence: TGTGCCAGCAGACTAGACACCAATCAGCCCCAGCATTTT.

The gene calls are TRBV30 and TRBJ2-5, with D maybe TRBD2 (5 bases). The CDR3 totals 11 residues. Germline CDR1 reads GTSNPN; CDR2 reads SVGIG (reference sequence). The CDR3 DNA reads as TGTGCTTATCAGGAGGCGGAGACCCAGTACTTC. Its translation: CAYQEAETQYF.

The CDR3 region is CASSRQGMGGETQYF. In DNA, the CDR3 is TGTGCCAGCAGTCGACAGGGAATGGGGGGAGAGACCCAGTACTTC. The chain couples TRBV28 to TRBJ2-5; possibly TRBD1 for D (7 bases). The CDR3 sequence is 15 residues long. Germline V gene data show CDR1 as MDHEN and CDR2 as SYDVKM. V gave up 5 bases and J gave up 4 bases, with 17 bases separating them.

The count of this clone is one. CDR3 sequence: CASTTGTGAEQYF. As DNA, the CDR3 is TGTGCCAGCACCACCGGGACAGGGGCCGAGCAGTACTTC. The chain combines TRBV2 with TRBJ2-7; the match to TRBD1 covers 10 bases. V trimming: 7 bases; J trimming: 6 bases; junction bases outside the gene matches: 6. The CDR3 spans 13 residues. Germline V gives CDR1 SNHLY, CDR2 FYNNEI. The whole variable domain, remainder taken from reference TRBV2 and TRBJ2-7, is EPEVTQTPSHQVTQMGQEVILRCVPISNHLYFYWYRQILGQKVEFLVSFYNNEISEKSEIFDDQFSVERPDGSNFTLKIRSTKLEDSAMYFCASTTGTGAEQYFGPGTRLTVT.

This clone was observed a single time. The chain links TRBV5-4 to TRBJ2-7, with 7 bases fitting TRBD2. Germline V gene lookup returns CDR1 SGHNT and CDR2 YYREEE (reference sequence). V gave up 4 bases and J gave up 3 bases; unmatched junction bases: 4. This CDR3 contains 13 residues. CDR3 residues: CASSRDYYYEQYF. CDR3 DNA sequence: TGTGCCAGCAGCAGGGACTACTACTACGAGCAGTACTTC.

The chain is built from TRBV5-1 and TRBJ2-7, with D tentatively TRBD2 (6 bases). The V end lost 4 bases, the J end lost 6 bases, and 17 bases lay between the germline ends. The germline gives CDR1 SGHRS, CDR2 YFSETQ. CDR3 length: 14 residues. The CDR3 is CASSPTAGQPEQYF. As DNA, the CDR3 is TGCGCCAGCAGCCCGACCGCGGGGCAGCCCGAGCAGTACTTC.

The rearrangement links TRBV10-3 to TRBJ1-2; 7 bases map to TRBD1. The CDR3 consists of 14 residues. Germline loops: CDR1 ENHRY, CDR2 SYGVKD. V shed 7 bases, J shed 4 bases, and the junction held 9 bases outside the gene matches. Here the CDR3 DNA reads TGTGCCATCACCCCGACAGGGTTCAGCTATGGCTACACCTTC. It codes for CAITPTGFSYGYTF.

This clone appeared a few times. The rearrangement uses TRBV15 and TRBJ1-4; no clear D. The germline V gene has CDR1 LNHNV and CDR2 YYDKDF (reference sequence). This CDR3 contains 17 residues. Trimming removed 1 base from V and 7 bases from J, with 19 bases in between. CDR3 in amino acids: CATSRGTRREGFEKLFF. CDR3 sequence (DNA): TGTGCCACCAGCAGAGGGACTCGTCGGGAAGGCTTTGAAAAACTGTTTTTT. The whole variable domain, remainder taken from reference TRBV15 and TRBJ1-4, is DAMVIQNPRYQVTQFGKPVTLSCSQTLNHNVMYWYQQKSSQAPKLLFHYYDKDFNNEADTPDNFQSRRPNTSFCFLDIRSPGLGDTAMYLCATSRGTRREGFEKLFFGSGTQLSVL.

The chain has TRBV11-2 and TRBJ2-7; 12 bases are a match to TRBD1. The CDR3 contains 17 residues. Germline V gene data show CDR1 as SGHAT and CDR2 as FQNNGV. Losses at the gene ends were 5 bases for V and 6 bases for J; bases not matched to a gene: 14. CDR3 DNA sequence: TGTGCCAGCAGCGCCCTAGTTGGGGGGACAGGGGGCCTCGAGCAGTACTTC. It translates to CASSALVGGTGGLEQYF. Drawing the rest from reference TRBV11-2 and TRBJ2-7, the complete variable domain is EAGVAQSPRYKIIEKRQSVAFWCNPISGHATLYWYQQILGQGPKLLIQFQNNGVVDDSQLPKDRFSAERLKGVDSTLKIQPAKLEDSAVYLCASSALVGGTGGLEQYFGPGTRLTVT.

This clone was seen only a few times. The J gene is TRBJ1-3, the V gene TRBV11-3; TRBD1 might be the D (5 bases). The V gene's germline CDR1 is SGHNT and CDR2 YENEEA. Trimming removed 0 bases at V and 0 bases at J, with 9 bases between. This CDR3 comprises 16 residues. Written as DNA, the CDR3 is TGTGCCAGCAGCTTAGATGGGGCGTACTCTGGAAACACCATATATTTT. Its translation is CASSLDGAYSGNTIYF.

The sample holds a few counts of this clone. Other nucleotide sequences from this sample produce the same CDR3. The chain recombines TRBV5-1 with TRBJ2-5; a weak D match, TRBD2 (5 bases). The V end was cut by 0 bases, the J end by 2 bases, with 8 bases between. CDR3 length: 14 residues. Looked up from germline, CDR1 is SGHRS and CDR2 is YFSETQ. This CDR3 reads CASSLVGGQETQYF. The CDR3, as DNA: TGCGCCAGCAGCTTGGTAGGAGGTCAAGAGACCCAGTACTTC.

The CDR3 sequence is CASSLVGRSLQYF. The CDR3 DNA reads TGCGCCAGCAGCTTGGTGGGGCGGAGCCTCCAGTACTTC. The genes are TRBV5-1 and TRBJ2-7; weak D call: TRBD1 (5 bases). The CDR3 extends over 13 amino acids. Trimming stripped 0 bases from V and 10 bases from J, with 14 bases between. Looked up from germline, CDR1 is SGHRS and CDR2 is YFSETQ.

V gene TRBV6-1 combines with J gene TRBJ2-2, with 8 bases identical to TRBD2. This CDR3 region has 18 residues. Losses at the gene ends were 3 bases for V and 3 bases for J; bases not matched to a gene: 12. Per germline, CDR1 MNHNS and CDR2 SASEGT. As DNA, the CDR3 is TGTGCCAGCAGTGAGCGGGTAGCGGGAACCTTGGACACCGGGGAGCTGTTTTTT. It translates to CASSERVAGTLDTGELFF.